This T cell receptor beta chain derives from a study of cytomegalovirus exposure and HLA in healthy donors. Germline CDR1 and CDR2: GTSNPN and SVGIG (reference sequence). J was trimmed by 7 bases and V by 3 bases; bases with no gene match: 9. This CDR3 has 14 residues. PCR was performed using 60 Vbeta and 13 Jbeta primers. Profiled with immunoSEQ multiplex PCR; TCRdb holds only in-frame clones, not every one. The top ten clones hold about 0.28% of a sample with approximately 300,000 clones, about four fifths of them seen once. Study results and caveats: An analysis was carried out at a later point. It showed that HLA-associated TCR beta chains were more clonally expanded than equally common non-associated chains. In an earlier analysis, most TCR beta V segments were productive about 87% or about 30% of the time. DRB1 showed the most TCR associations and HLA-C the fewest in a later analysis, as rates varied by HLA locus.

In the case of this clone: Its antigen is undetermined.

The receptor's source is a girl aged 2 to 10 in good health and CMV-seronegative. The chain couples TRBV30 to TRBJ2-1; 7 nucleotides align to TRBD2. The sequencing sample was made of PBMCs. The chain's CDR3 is CAWSLTGLGNEQFF. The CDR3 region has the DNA TGTGCCTGGAGCCTTACCGGACTAGGGAATGAGCAGTTCTTC. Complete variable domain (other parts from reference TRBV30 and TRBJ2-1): SQTIHQWPATLVQPVGSPLSLECTVEGTSNPNLYWYRQAAGRGLQLLFYSVGIGQISSEVPQNLSASRPQDRQFILSSKKLLLSDSGFYLCAWSLTGLGNEQFFGPGTRLTVL.